These 10 T cell receptor beta chains came from one sample sequenced in a study of human T cells and chemical hapten exposure. TCRdb reprocessed the RACE reads via MiXCR and lists one record per CDR3 protein. This table holds fewer than 100,000 distinct CDR3 sequences, approximately 9.3% found once. The sample's time point: patch test 2, 6 weeks after DPC sensitization. Documented treatment: therapeutic diphenylcyclopropenone sensitization with weekly scalp DPC. Sequences were derived from whole blood, sampled in connection with sensitization to the hapten diphenylcyclopropenone (DPC). These receptors were obtained from a middle-aged woman with alopecia areata. Some clones in this sample may be carry-over from other donors' samples.

This clonotype was counted many times. This chain joins TRBV7-3 and TRBJ1-1, with 8 bases identical to TRBD1. V was pared by 6 bases and J by 1 base, with 7 bases of the junction left unmatched. Germline CDR1 and CDR2: SGHTA and FQGTGA. This CDR3 region has 15 residues. The CDR3 protein is CASSGTGQANTEAFF. The CDR3 DNA reads TGTGCCAGCAGTGGGACAGGACAGGCGAACACTGAAGCTTTCTTT. Full variable domain (outside the CDR3, taken from reference TRBV7-3 and TRBJ1-1): GAGVSQTPSNKVTEKGKYVELRCDPISGHTALYWYRQSLGQGPEFLIYFQGTGAADDSGLPNDRFFAVRPEGSVSTLKIQRTERGDSAVYLCASSGTGQANTEAFFGQGTRLTVV.

This clonotype was observed a few times. The CDR3 DNA sequence: TGCAGTGCTAGCGCACCGGAACGAATGAACACTGAAGCTTTCTTT. It codes for CSASAPERMNTEAFF. The V gene is TRBV20-1, the J gene TRBJ1-1, with D unclear. CDR3 length: 15 amino acids. Germline CDR1 is DFQATT and CDR2 is SNEGSKA (reference sequence). Trimming took off 3 bases at V and 0 bases at J, with 14 bases between the two ends.

This clonotype has more than one count but fewer than ten. This rearrangement joins TRBV6-2 or TRBV6-3 to TRBJ2-7; TRBD2 matches 9 bases. Germline values: CDR1 MNHEY, CDR2 SVGEGT. V shed 5 bases, J shed 2 bases, and the junction held 7 bases outside the gene matches. The CDR3 runs 15 residues. The CDR3 coding sequence is TGTGCCAGCAGTGCCCTAGCGGGGAGACCCTACGAGCAGTACTTC. Its protein is CASSALAGRPYEQYF.

The J gene is TRBJ2-1, the V gene TRBV7-9; D remains unclear. Between the trimmed V and J ends, which lost 1 base and 2 bases, there was a span of 6 bases. Germline CDR1 reads SEHNR; CDR2 reads FQNEAQ (reference sequence). CDR3 size: 14 residues. The CDR3 DNA reads as TGTGCCAGCAGCTTAGGTGAACCCTACAATGAGCAGTTCTTC. Protein product: CASSLGEPYNEQFF. Supplemented by reference TRBV7-9 and TRBJ2-1, the full variable domain reads DTGVSQNPRHKITKRGQNVTFRCDPISEHNRLYWYRQTLGQGPEFLTYFQNEAQLEKSRLLSDRFSAERPKGSFSTLEIQRTEQGDSAMYLCASSLGEPYNEQFFGPGTRLTVL.

This clonotype was detected many times. V and J are TRBV3-1 and TRBJ2-7; D gene uncertain. V was cut by 5 bases and J by 5 bases, with 10 bases left in between. The CDR3 consists of 12 residues. Germline V gene lookup returns CDR1 LGHDT and CDR2 YNNKEL (reference sequence). The DNA of the CDR3 is TGTGCCAGCAGCTCTTTCGAGGACGAGCAGTACTTC. It encodes CASSSFEDEQYF.

In this sample, this clonotype turned up many times. The chain employs TRBV6-1 and TRBJ2-7; 11 bases fit TRBD2. Trimming removed 11 bases from V and 5 bases from J; junction bases left unmatched: 11. This CDR3 region has 14 residues. Germline V gene sequence: CDR1 MNHNS, CDR2 SASEGT. The CDR3: CALSGLAGGDEQYF. In DNA, the CDR3 is TGTGCCCTCAGCGGTCTAGCGGGAGGTGACGAGCAGTACTTC.

The chain uses TRBV5-5 and TRBJ2-1, with D perhaps TRBD1 or TRBD2 (5 bases each). Germline lookup yields CDR1 SGHKS and CDR2 YYEKEE (reference sequence). V shed 5 bases and J shed 7 bases, with 22 bases lying between them. The CDR3 extends over 16 amino acids. CDR3 in amino acids: CASRPPSGGWRNEQFF. CDR3 bases: TGTGCCAGCAGACCCCCTTCTGGGGGATGGAGGAATGAGCAGTTCTTC.

The chain carries TRBV20-1 and TRBJ2-3; possibly TRBD2 for D (5 bases). Germline CDR1 reads DFQATT; CDR2 reads SNEGSKA (reference sequence). The V gene lost 7 bases and the J gene lost 0 bases, with 14 bases spanning the gap. The CDR3 is 14 residues long. The chain's CDR3 is CSVRRTSSTDTQYF. In DNA form, the CDR3 reads TGCAGTGTCAGGAGGACCTCTAGCACAGATACGCAGTATTTT.

The V gene is TRBV11-2, the J gene TRBJ2-2; no reliable D call. Trimming shortened V by 3 bases and J by 6 bases, and 11 bases separated the two germline ends. Per germline, CDR1 SGHAT and CDR2 FQNNGV. This CDR3 region has 14 residues. CDR3 sequence (DNA): TGTGCCAGCAGCTTCGGTCACCGCCCCGGGGAGCTGTTTTTT. It codes for CASSFGHRPGELFF.

This clonotype has just a few counts. CDR3 bases: TGTGCCAGCGCGGTGGGTGCGGGGAGTGAGCAGTACTTC. The encoded protein is CASAVGAGSEQYF. The chain has TRBV7-9 and TRBJ2-7; tentatively, D is TRBD2 (6 bases). The germline V and J ends were trimmed by 8 bases and 7 bases, with 18 bases remaining between them. The CDR3 runs to 13 residues. CDR1 is SEHNR and CDR2 is FQNEAQ in the germline V gene (reference sequence). Full variable domain (rest looked up from reference TRBV7-9 and TRBJ2-7): DTGVSQNPRHKITKRGQNVTFRCDPISEHNRLYWYRQTLGQGPEFLTYFQNEAQLEKSRLLSDRFSAERPKGSFSTLEIQRTEQGDSAMYLCASAVGAGSEQYFGPGTRLTVT.